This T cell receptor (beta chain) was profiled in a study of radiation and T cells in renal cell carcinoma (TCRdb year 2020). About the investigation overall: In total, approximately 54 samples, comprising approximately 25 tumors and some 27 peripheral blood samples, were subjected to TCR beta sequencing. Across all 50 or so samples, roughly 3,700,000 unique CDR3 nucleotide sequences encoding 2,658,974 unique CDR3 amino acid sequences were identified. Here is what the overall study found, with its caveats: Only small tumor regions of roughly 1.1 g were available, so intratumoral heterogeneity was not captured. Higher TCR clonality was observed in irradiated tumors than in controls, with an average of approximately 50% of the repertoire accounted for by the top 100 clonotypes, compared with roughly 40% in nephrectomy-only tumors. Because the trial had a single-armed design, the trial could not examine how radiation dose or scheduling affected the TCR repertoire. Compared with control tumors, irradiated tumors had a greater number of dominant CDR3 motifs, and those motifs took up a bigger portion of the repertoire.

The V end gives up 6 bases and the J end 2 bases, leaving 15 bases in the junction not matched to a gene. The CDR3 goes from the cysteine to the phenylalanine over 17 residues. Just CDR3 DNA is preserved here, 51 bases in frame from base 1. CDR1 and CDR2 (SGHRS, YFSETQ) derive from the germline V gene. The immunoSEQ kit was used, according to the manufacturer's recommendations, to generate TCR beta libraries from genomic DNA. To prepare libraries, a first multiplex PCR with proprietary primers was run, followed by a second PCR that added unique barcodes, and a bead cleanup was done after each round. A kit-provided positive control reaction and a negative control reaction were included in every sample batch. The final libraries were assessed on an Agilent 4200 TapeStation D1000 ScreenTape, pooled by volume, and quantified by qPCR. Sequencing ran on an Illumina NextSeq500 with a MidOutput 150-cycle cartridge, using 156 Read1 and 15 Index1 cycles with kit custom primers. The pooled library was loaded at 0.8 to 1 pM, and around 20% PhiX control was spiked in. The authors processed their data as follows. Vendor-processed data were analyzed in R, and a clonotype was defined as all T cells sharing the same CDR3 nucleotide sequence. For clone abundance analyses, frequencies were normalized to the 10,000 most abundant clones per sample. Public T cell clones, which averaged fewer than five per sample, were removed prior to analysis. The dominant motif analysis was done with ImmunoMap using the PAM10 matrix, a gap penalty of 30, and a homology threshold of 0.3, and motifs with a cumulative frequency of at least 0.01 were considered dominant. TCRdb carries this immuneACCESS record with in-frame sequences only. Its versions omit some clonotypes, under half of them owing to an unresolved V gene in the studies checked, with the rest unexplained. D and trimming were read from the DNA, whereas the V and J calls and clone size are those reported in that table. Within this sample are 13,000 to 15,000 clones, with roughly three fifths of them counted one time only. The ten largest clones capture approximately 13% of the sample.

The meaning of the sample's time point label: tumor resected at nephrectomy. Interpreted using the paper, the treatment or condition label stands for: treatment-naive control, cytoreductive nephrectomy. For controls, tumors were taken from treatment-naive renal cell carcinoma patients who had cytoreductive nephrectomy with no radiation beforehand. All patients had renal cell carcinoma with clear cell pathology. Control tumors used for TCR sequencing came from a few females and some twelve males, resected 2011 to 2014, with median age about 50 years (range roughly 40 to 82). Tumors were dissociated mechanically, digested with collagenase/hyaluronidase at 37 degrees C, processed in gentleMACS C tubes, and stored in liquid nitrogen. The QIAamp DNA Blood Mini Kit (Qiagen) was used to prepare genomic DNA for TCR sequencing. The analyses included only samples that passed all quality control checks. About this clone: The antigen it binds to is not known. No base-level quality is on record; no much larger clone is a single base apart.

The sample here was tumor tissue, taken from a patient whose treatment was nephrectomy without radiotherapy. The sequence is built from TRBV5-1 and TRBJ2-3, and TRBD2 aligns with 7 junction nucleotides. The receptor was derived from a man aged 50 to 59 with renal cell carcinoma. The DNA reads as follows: TGCGCCAGCACCCTTCAGGGAGGGCCCTCTTTCACAGATACGCAGTATTTT. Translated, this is CASTLQGGPSFTDTQYF.